A single sample gave rise to the 30 T cell receptor beta chains below, sequenced in a study of cytomegalovirus exposure and HLA in healthy donors. The protocol was immunoSEQ multiplex PCR, while the TCRdb copy is restricted to in-frame clones and leaves out a portion. The data hold about 79,000 clones, with 93% observed a single time. The sequenced sample consisted of PBMCs. These receptors all stem from a woman aged 25 to 45 in good health and CMV-seronegative.

This clone was observed a single time. The chain is built from TRBV19 and TRBJ1-2, with 7 bases lining up with TRBD1. Germline-derived CDR1 and CDR2 are LNHDA and SQIVND (reference sequence). The CDR3 runs 13 residues. Unmatched junction bases numbered 10, after V lost 5 bases and J lost 10 bases. The CDR3 loop is CASSERKGADYTF. CDR3 in DNA: TGTGCCAGTAGTGAGAGGAAGGGGGCCGACTACACCTTC.

About this clone itself: One end of the junction is discordant with germline, which a read error may explain. The chain couples TRBV7-7 to TRBJ1-4, with D possibly matching TRBD1 (5 bases). Germline V lookup: CDR1 SSHAT, CDR2 FNYEAQ (reference sequence). The CDR3 totals 14 residues. The CDR3 nucleotides read TGTGCTAGCAGCTTGGGGGGACCAAATGAAAAACTGTTTTTT. The encoded protein is CASSLGGPNEKLFF.

This sequence joins TRBV6-6 and TRBJ2-5, with 8 bases fitting TRBD1. The germline V gene encodes CDR1 MNHNY and CDR2 SVGAGI (reference sequence). J was trimmed by 1 base and V by 4 bases; bases with no gene match: 2. The CDR3 length is 14 residues. CDR3 DNA: TGTGCCAGCAGTTCAGGGACAGGCCAAGAGACCCAGTACTTC. This codes for CASSSGTGQETQYF.

The chain couples TRBV30 to TRBJ2-3; D perhaps matches TRBD2 (5 bases). The germline V and J ends were trimmed by 0 bases and 4 bases, with 14 bases remaining between them. Germline-derived CDR1 and CDR2 are GTSNPN and SVGIG (reference sequence). This CDR3 contains 15 residues. CDR3 in DNA: TGTGCCTGGAGTGTACGAGCCGGGATAGCAGATACGCAGTATTTT. Translated: CAWSVRAGIADTQYF.

The CDR3 region is CASSLQKGYREQYF. Written as DNA, the CDR3 is TGTGCCAGCAGTTTACAAAAGGGCTACAGGGAGCAGTACTTC. The chain is built from TRBV28 and TRBJ2-7, with D perhaps TRBD1 (5 bases). The CDR3 has 14 residues. Germline V gene data show CDR1 as MDHEN and CDR2 as SYDVKM. V lost 2 bases and J lost 7, with 15 bases in between.

The J gene is TRBJ2-7, the V gene TRBV10-3; perhaps TRBD1 as D (6 bases). V was cut by 6 bases and J by 1 base, with 7 bases left in between. The CDR3 contains 12 residues. Germline CDR1 reads ENHRY; CDR2 reads SYGVKD. CDR3 sequence reads: CAIRQGSYEQYF. For the CDR3, the DNA is TGTGCCATCAGACAGGGATCCTACGAGCAGTACTTC.

The chain joins TRBV6-1 to TRBJ2-6, with a weak D call TRBD1 (6 bases). The V and J ends lost 3 bases and 0 bases respectively, with 9 bases between them. The CDR3 sequence is 16 residues long. Germline CDR1 is MNHNS and CDR2 is SASEGT. The DNA of the CDR3 is TGTGCCAGCAGTGACGGGGACAACTCTGGGGCCAACGTCCTGACTTTC. Its translation is CASSDGDNSGANVLTF.

This chain links TRBV5-4 with TRBJ2-6; 11 nucleotides agree with TRBD2. The length of the CDR3 is 18 residues. Losses at the gene ends were 1 base for V and 1 base for J; bases not matched to a gene: 4. Germline assignment: CDR1 SGHNT and CDR2 YYREEE (reference sequence). This CDR3 reads CASSLMASGGSGANVLTF. In DNA, the CDR3 is TGTGCCAGCAGCTTGATGGCTAGCGGGGGGTCTGGGGCCAACGTCCTGACTTTC.

This chain uses TRBV30 with TRBJ1-3, with a tentative D call TRBD1 (5 bases). The CDR3 covers 15 residues. V lost 0 bases, J lost 1 base, and 10 bases lay in between. Germline lookup yields CDR1 GTSNPN and CDR2 SVGIG (reference sequence). The CDR3 spells CAWSVRASSGNTIYF. The CDR3 coding sequence is TGTGCCTGGAGTGTCAGGGCGTCTTCTGGAAACACCATATATTTT.

The rearrangement uses TRBV7-3 and TRBJ2-7; 7 bases are a match to TRBD1. CDR3 length equals 12 residues. Germline loops: CDR1 SGHTA, CDR2 FQGTGA. J gave up 6 bases and V 6 bases, and 5 bases lay outside the gene matches. In DNA, the CDR3 is TGTGCCAGCAGTTATAGACAGGGCGAGCAGTACTTC. Encoded protein: CASSYRQGEQYF.

The V gene is TRBV28, the J gene TRBJ1-5; D might be TRBD1 (6 bases). CDR3 size: 15 residues. V lost 5 bases, J lost 3 bases, and 14 bases lay in between. CDR1 and CDR2 from the germline V gene are MDHEN and SYDVKM. In DNA, the CDR3 is TGTGCCAGCAGTGCAGACACAGGGTCCAATCAGCCCCAGCATTTT. As protein: CASSADTGSNQPQHF. The entire variable domain, with the rest obtained from reference TRBV28 and TRBJ1-5, is as follows: DVKVTQSSRYLVKRTGEKVFLECVQDMDHENMFWYRQDPGLGLRLIYFSYDVKMKEKGDIPEGYSVSREKKERFSLILESASTNQTSMYLCASSADTGSNQPQHFGDGTRLSIL.

The chain combines TRBV28 with TRBJ2-2, with 11 bases lining up with TRBD2. The CDR3 has 16 amino acids. Germline CDR1 MDHEN, CDR2 SYDVKM. V was clipped by 5 bases and J by 5 bases; unmatched bases: 7. CDR3 sequence reads: CASSALAGGYTGELFF. The CDR3 nucleotides are TGTGCCAGCAGTGCCCTAGCGGGAGGCTATACCGGGGAGCTGTTTTTT.

The rearrangement links TRBV7-2 to TRBJ2-1; D is perhaps TRBD1 (5 bases). From germline, CDR1 is SGHTA and CDR2 FQGNSA. The CDR3 loop spans 12 amino acids. The V end was cut by 2 bases, the J end by 10 bases, with 9 bases between. CDR3 in DNA: TGTGCCAGCAGCTTACAGGGCAACGAGCAGTTCTTC. This sequence encodes CASSLQGNEQFF.

This clone was detected only a few times. CDR3 nucleotide sequence: TGTGCCAGCAGTCGCGCTAGCGGGGACAATGAGCAGTTCTTC. This encodes CASSRASGDNEQFF. This chain joins TRBV7-2 and TRBJ2-1; 9 bases fit TRBD2. This CDR3 spans 14 amino acids. Germline assignment: CDR1 SGHTA and CDR2 FQGNSA. V lost 6 bases to trimming and J lost 5 bases; unmatched junction nucleotides: 5.

This clone was counted a single time. The chain recombines TRBV7-9 with TRBJ2-5; no definite D call. The germline V gene has CDR1 SEHNR and CDR2 FQNEAQ (reference sequence). V shed 5 bases and J shed 5 bases, with 9 bases lying between them. CDR3 length equals 12 residues. CDR3 sequence (DNA): TGTGCCAGCAGCGCCCCCGGGGAGACCCAGTACTTC. Encoded protein: CASSAPGETQYF.

This clone was detected once. V is TRBV10-1 and J is TRBJ1-5, with D tentatively TRBD1 (6 bases). The CDR3 consists of 15 residues. V was cut by 7 bases and J by 6 bases, with 19 bases left in between. CDR1 and CDR2 (germline): WNHNN, SYGVQD (reference sequence). The CDR3 DNA sequence: TGCGCCAGCACCTTAATCAGGGGTCGGAGTCAGCCCCAGCATTTT. Its protein is CASTLIRGRSQPQHF.

V and J are TRBV4-1 and TRBJ2-7; perhaps TRBD2 as D (5 bases). CDR3 length: 14 residues. V was shortened by 0 bases and J by 7 bases, with 13 bases between the two germline ends. Germline V gene sequence: CDR1 MGHRA, CDR2 YSYEKL. The CDR3 region has the DNA TGCGCCAGCAGCCAAGATCCCCCTAGAGGGGAGCAGTACTTC. Protein product: CASSQDPPRGEQYF.

The CDR3 DNA reads TGTGCCTGGGCTGAGACTAGCCGGGCATCAGATACGCAGTATTTT. It is translated as CAWAETSRASDTQYF. The V gene is TRBV30, the J gene TRBJ2-3, with 7 bases lining up with TRBD2. Germline V gene lookup returns CDR1 GTSNPN and CDR2 SVGIG (reference sequence). After removal of 5 bases from V and 4 bases from J, the junction contained 12 bases not matched to a gene. CDR3 size: 15 residues.

The V call is TRBV27, the J call TRBJ2-7, with 12 bases lining up with TRBD2. V shed 8 bases, J shed 0 bases, and the junction held 5 bases outside the gene matches. The germline V gene encodes CDR1 MNHEY and CDR2 SMNVEV (reference sequence). This CDR3 has 15 amino acids. This chain's CDR3 is CASGLTSGSSYEQYF. In DNA, the CDR3 is TGTGCCAGCGGACTGACTAGCGGGAGCTCCTACGAGCAGTACTTC.

The chain uses TRBV28 and TRBJ1-3, with a tentative D call TRBD1 (6 bases). Per the germline V gene, CDR1 is MDHEN and CDR2 is SYDVKM. V lost 6 bases and J lost 0, with 15 bases in between. The CDR3 covers 16 residues. The CDR3 protein is CASRNTGPSSGNTIYF. Here the CDR3 DNA reads TGTGCCAGCAGGAATACAGGGCCTAGCTCTGGAAACACCATATATTTT.

J is TRBJ1-1 and V is TRBV11-2; 9 nucleotides match TRBD1. Trimming at V came to 4 bases and at J to 10 bases, leaving 19 bases not matched to a gene. Germline V lookup: CDR1 SGHAT, CDR2 FQNNGV. This CDR3 has 17 residues. The CDR3 region is CASSSGTGLPNVAAAFF. Here the CDR3 DNA reads TGTGCCAGCAGCTCCGGGACAGGGCTTCCCAACGTGGCCGCAGCTTTCTTT.

The chain links TRBV4-3 to TRBJ1-2, with 11 bases aligning to TRBD1. The CDR3 has 17 amino acids. Trimming cost V 3 bases and J 4 bases; bases outside gene matches: 10. Germline V lookup: CDR1 LGHNA, CDR2 YSLEER. This chain's CDR3 is CASSHARTGGAGYGYTF. The CDR3 region has the DNA TGCGCCAGCAGCCACGCCCGGACAGGGGGCGCCGGCTATGGCTACACCTTC.

This clone was seen a single time. The V and J genes are TRBV30 and TRBJ1-1, with a weak D call TRBD1 (6 bases). Trimming removed 2 bases at V and 0 bases at J, with 10 bases between. The length of the CDR3 is 14 residues. The germline V gene has CDR1 GTSNPN and CDR2 SVGIG (reference sequence). In DNA, the CDR3 is TGTGCCTGGAGTATTGGACAGCTGAACACTGAAGCTTTCTTT. Its translation is CAWSIGQLNTEAFF.

The chain has TRBV28 and TRBJ2-7, with D possibly TRBD1 on 6 matching bases. The V end was cut by 1 base, the J end by 6 bases, with 22 bases between. Germline V gene sequence: CDR1 MDHEN, CDR2 SYDVKM. The CDR3 has 17 residues. CDR3 loop: CASSLLNPGTRSGEQYF. The CDR3 coding sequence is TGTGCCAGCAGTTTATTGAATCCCGGGACACGGAGTGGCGAGCAGTACTTC.

V gene TRBV7-9 combines with J gene TRBJ2-5; no definite D call. Germline V lookup: CDR1 SEHNR, CDR2 FQNEAQ (reference sequence). This CDR3 is 11 amino acids long. V shed 4 bases and J shed 2 bases, with 2 bases lying between them. As DNA, the CDR3 is TGTGCCAGCAGCTCTCAAGAGACCCAGTACTTC. It yields the protein CASSSQETQYF.

The chain is built from TRBV7-3 and TRBJ2-1; no clear D gene. Germline lookup yields CDR1 SGHTA and CDR2 FQGTGA. The CDR3 is 13 residues long. Trimming stripped 1 base from V and 10 bases from J, with 11 bases between. CDR3 protein: CASSLIARGEQFF. CDR3 sequence (DNA): TGTGCCAGCAGCTTAATTGCCAGAGGCGAGCAGTTCTTC.

CDR3 region: CASTRTGRENIQYF. In DNA form, the CDR3 reads TGTGCCAGCACCCGGACCGGGAGGGAAAACATTCAGTACTTC. The chain uses TRBV28 and TRBJ2-4, with TRBD2 identical over 8 bases. Germline CDR1 and CDR2: MDHEN and SYDVKM. V shed 7 bases and J 5 bases; nucleotides not matched to a gene: 7. CDR3 length equals 14 residues.

In its sample, this clone was seen once. V is TRBV22-1 and J is TRBJ1-1; whether TRBD1, the table's D call, matches the DNA was not checked. TRBV22-1 is a pseudogene locus. The CDR3 is made up of 17 amino acids. CDR3 protein: CPGSARGVPLGHTEAFF. The CDR3 coding sequence is TGTCCTGGGAGCGCACGGGGCGTCCCATTGGGCCACACTGAAGCTTTCTTT.

The V and J genes are TRBV10-3 and TRBJ2-1, with 7 bases that match TRBD1. V shed 6 bases, J shed 2 bases, and the junction held 1 base outside the gene matches. The CDR3 is 13 residues long. Germline values: CDR1 ENHRY, CDR2 SYGVKD. The CDR3 protein is CAIRGQTYNEQFF. CDR3 coding DNA: TGTGCCATCAGGGGACAGACCTACAATGAGCAGTTCTTC.

V is TRBV6-5 and J is TRBJ1-1; 8 nucleotides match TRBD1. CDR3 length: 15 amino acids. The V gene's germline CDR1 is MNHEY and CDR2 SVGAGI. The ends lost 5 bases at V and 1 base at J; junction bases unmatched: 6. For the CDR3, the DNA is TGTGCCAGCAGTAAGGACAGGGCAGGGAACACTGAAGCTTTCTTT. This translates into CASSKDRAGNTEAFF.